Below are 6 T cell receptor beta chains sequenced from a single sample in a study of blood T cell repertoires in COVID-19 (dated by TCRdb to 2018 to 2020). Library generation was performed with the immunoSEQ multiplex PCR assay. Held by TCRdb, this immuneACCESS table contains in-frame sequences only and omits some clones. Under half of the omission traces to an unresolved V gene where checked; the cause of the rest is unknown. Counted in this sample were 470,000 or so clones; approximately 90% of them appeared once. The ten largest make up 4.3% of the sample. The sequencing sample was made of peripheral blood. These receptor sequences come from a woman aged 25 to 45 with acute or convalescent COVID-19.

This chain connects TRBV6-5 to TRBJ1-2, with D unresolved. V was shortened by 4 bases and J by 4 bases, with 16 bases between the two germline ends. This CDR3 spans 15 amino acids. Per the germline V gene, CDR1 is MNHEY and CDR2 is SVGAGI. CDR3 region: CASSFTTESGYGYTF. CDR3 nucleotide sequence: TGTGCCAGCAGTTTTACGACGGAGAGCGGCTATGGCTACACCTTC.

CDR3 DNA: TGTGCCAGCAACCTTCGGGGTGGGGTTGGCTATGGCTACACCTTC. Residues: CASNLRGGVGYGYTF. This chain connects TRBV21-1 to TRBJ1-2. TRBV21-1 is designated a pseudogene. The CDR3 runs to 15 residues.

The chain employs TRBV11-2 and TRBJ1-1; 8 bases match TRBD1. The junction had 8 bases not matched to a gene; V was cut back by 1 base and J by 4 bases. CDR1 SGHAT and CDR2 FQNNGV come from the germline V gene. The CDR3 totals 16 residues. The CDR3 sequence: CASSLAITGGVTEAFF. DNA for the CDR3: TGTGCCAGCAGCTTAGCGATTACAGGGGGGGTCACTGAAGCTTTCTTT.

V gene TRBV2 combines with J gene TRBJ2-1; 8 positions agree with TRBD2. J was trimmed by 3 bases and V by 4 bases; bases with no gene match: 8. Germline values: CDR1 SNHLY, CDR2 FYNNEI. CDR3 size: 16 residues. The CDR3 reads CASSAPGTRDYNEQFF. DNA for the CDR3: TGTGCCAGCAGTGCCCCCGGGACTAGGGACTACAATGAGCAGTTCTTC.

This clone came up once. This chain uses TRBV5-4 with TRBJ1-1; D not resolved. This CDR3 has 13 residues. V dropped 3 bases and J dropped 0 bases, with 6 bases sitting between them. The germline CDR1 and CDR2 sequences are SGHNT and YYREEE (reference sequence). The DNA of the CDR3 is TGTGCCAGCAGCTCCACAGTGAACACTGAAGCTTTCTTT. It specifies CASSSTVNTEAFF.

This clone was observed a few times. The chain couples TRBV7-2 to TRBJ1-6, with TRBD1 matching 8 bases. J lost 8 bases, V lost 2 bases, and 2 bases had no gene match. This CDR3 is built from 14 residues. Looked up from germline, CDR1 is SGHTA and CDR2 is FQGNSA. The CDR3 reads CASSLFRGHSPLHF. CDR3 bases: TGTGCCAGCAGCTTATTCAGGGGGCATTCACCCCTCCACTTT.